The present entry profiles one TCR beta chain with its context. There is no known antigen for this receptor. Per-base qualities were not stored, and no clone one base away is much larger. The CDR3 spans 13 residues, from the cysteine through the phenylalanine. Only the CDR3 part of the read is kept: 39 bases, read in frame from the first base. From a lookup of the germline V gene, CDR1 and CDR2 are SGHAT and FQNNGV. V is shortened by 4 bases, J by 1 base, and the region joining them spans 7 bases. This entry belongs to a study of coeliac disease (dated by TCRdb to between 2021 and 2023). About the full investigation: Coeliac patients were classed as newly diagnosed active disease, refractory coeliac disease type I, or disease controlled by a gluten-free diet. Because high-resolution HLA typing was not available, biased TRBV7-2 usage was queried as a proof of principle. Small intestinal lymphocyte fractions from coeliac and non-coeliac patients were analysed in the study using next-generation sequencing of rearranged TRB and TRG CDR3 regions. The study set out to describe the TR repertoires of small intestinal T cells in active coeliac disease, refractory type I coeliac disease, and coeliac disease treated with a gluten-free diet. Of the 30 or so patients in the full study, roughly 22 had coeliac disease confirmed by serology and 8 were controls with non-small intestinal disorders. TRB sequencing succeeded for samples from roughly 29 subjects, including about two dozen paired bulk unsorted intraepithelial and lamina propria cell samples.

Libraries came from the immunoSEQ multiplex PCR assay. The TR loci were subjected to amplification by multiplexed PCR, for which V gene segments served as targets of the forward primers and J gene segments as targets of the reverse primers. The amplified CDR3 regions were sequenced using the Illumina HiSeq System. Under the source paper's analysis protocol: Closely related reads were merged with a nearest-neighbour algorithm so that PCR and sequencing errors were removed and data were collapsed into unique sequences. Repertoires were summarised by clonality and by T cell density, defined as TR molecules per amount of genomic DNA input. CDR3 amino acid sequences present in at least 80% of unsorted samples were defined as public TRs, and these public TRs were then tested for differential abundance between coeliac and control samples. Each lamina propria sample was queried against a list of 200 to 250 published gliadin-specific TRB sequences. Kruskal-Wallis tests followed by Dunn post-tests were used to test for differences in clonality and density between disease groups. TCRdb limited this immuneACCESS table to in-frame rearrangements with V and J called. A share of clones is missing; checked studies link under half to unresolved V genes, and the rest is unexplained. Clone size and V and J calls were adopted from that table, with D and trimming inferred from the DNA. The sample table contains thousands of clones; only one count was recorded for 68% of them. The ten largest account for about 4.5% of the sample.

Overall results and qualifications from the work: Cross-contamination between compartments was possible, because separating intraepithelial cells from lamina propria cells did not produce high-purity fractions. Published gliadin-specific TRB sequences turned up in about 45% of the 18 coeliac lamina propria samples, compared with only 1 of 6 controls. The authors judged the approach to be unsuitable for unbiased detection of gliadin-specific T cells, because gliadin-specific T cells are scarce and rarely shared between patients. TRB and TRG repertoires of active coeliac intraepithelial and lamina propria samples showed lower clonality than controls, suggesting recruitment of diverse T cells. TRB repertoires were largely private; most amino acid sequences were unique to one sample, and V-gene usage did not differ significantly by disease group.

Cells were frozen in liquid nitrogen in DMSO/FBS as aliquots of roughly 500,000 cells, with a single aliquot from each fraction going to sequencing. Every one of the 30 patients in the study had endoscopy and a small intestinal biopsy. To release lamina propria cells, the biopsy tissue left over after intraepithelial cell isolation was digested with collagenase. The Qiagen DNeasy blood extraction kit was used to extract genomic DNA from the frozen unsorted cell fractions. The material sequenced was lamina propria lymphocytes from the gut. What the cell subset or site label conveys for this sample: lamina propria cell (LPC) fraction of small intestinal biopsy. The sequence joins TRBV11-2 to TRBJ2-5; the D gene identity is not certain. This receptor was identified in a woman under 30 with active celiac disease. CDR3 protein: CASSSRFQETQYF. The base sequence is TGTGCCAGCAGCTCCCGTTTCCAAGAGACCCAGTACTTC.